The 8 T cell receptor beta chains listed next were all sequenced from one sample in a study of blood T cell repertoires in COVID-19. Profiled with immunoSEQ multiplex PCR; TCRdb holds only in-frame clones, not every one. The sample has about 110,000 clones, roughly 86% seen once. Input material: peripheral blood. These receptors all stem from a man aged 40-55 years with acute or convalescent COVID-19.

J is TRBJ2-7 and V is TRBV5-4; 7 nucleotides align to TRBD1. The CDR3 has 16 residues. Germline values: CDR1 SGHNT, CDR2 YYREEE (reference sequence). V lost 1 base to trimming and J lost 6 bases; unmatched junction nucleotides: 13. CDR3 coding DNA: TGTGCCAGCAGCTTGAACCCGGGACAGAATTTCGGCGAGCAGTACTTC. This sequence encodes CASSLNPGQNFGEQYF.

The rearrangement links TRBV3-1 (or the pseudogene TRBV3-2) to TRBJ1-6; 7 bases fit TRBD1. The CDR3 consists of 15 residues. Unmatched junction bases numbered 4, after V lost 3 bases and J lost 5 bases. Germline V gene sequence: CDR1 LGHDT, CDR2 YNNKEL (reference sequence). The CDR3 region has the DNA TGTGCCAGCAGCCACAGACAGGGCCATAATTCACCCCTCCACTTT. Its translation: CASSHRQGHNSPLHF.

This chain links TRBV3-1 (or the pseudogene TRBV3-2) with TRBJ2-5; TRBD2 agrees at 14 bases. The V gene's germline CDR1 is LGHDT and CDR2 YNNKEL (reference sequence). This CDR3 has 17 amino acids. J gave up 1 base and V 4 bases, and 5 bases lay outside the gene matches. The CDR3 loop reads CASSLGTSGSLQETQYF. DNA for the CDR3: TGTGCCAGCAGCCTGGGGACTAGCGGGAGTCTCCAAGAGACCCAGTACTTC.

This chain uses TRBV27 with TRBJ2-7, with 7 nucleotides matching TRBD2. CDR3 size: 13 residues. The V segment lost 9 bases and the J segment 0 bases; nucleotides outside the gene matches: 5. The germline V gene encodes CDR1 MNHEY and CDR2 SMNVEV (reference sequence). CDR3: CASSSGVSYEQYF. CDR3 in DNA: TGTGCCAGTTCTAGCGGTGTCTCCTACGAGCAGTACTTC.

This clone was found once. V and J are TRBV11-2 and TRBJ1-3, with 11 bases identical to TRBD1. This CDR3 is built from 17 residues. V shed 5 bases, J shed 11 bases, and the junction held 17 bases outside the gene matches. CDR1 and CDR2 from the germline V gene are SGHAT and FQNNGV. This CDR3 is CASSPHMDRGQMFAIYF. The DNA of the CDR3 is TGTGCCAGCAGCCCTCACATGGACAGGGGGCAAATGTTCGCCATATATTTT.

The J gene is TRBJ2-5, the V gene TRBV11-1; tentative D call: TRBD1 (5 bases). The CDR3 has 16 residues. The germline V and J ends were trimmed by 1 base and 4 bases, with 16 bases remaining between them. The germline V gene encodes CDR1 SGHAT and CDR2 FQDESV (reference sequence). CDR3 in DNA: TGTGCCAGCAGCTTAGGTGGTAGGGGCGAAGTAGAGACCCAGTACTTC. Its translation: CASSLGGRGEVETQYF.

The CDR3 is CALNRGGGGYTF. DNA of the CDR3: TGTGCCTTAAACAGGGGAGGAGGGGGCTACACCTTC. The rearrangement uses TRBV30 and TRBJ1-2; TRBD1 agrees at 7 bases. The J segment lost 8 bases and the V segment lost 7 bases, leaving 10 bases of the junction unmatched. Germline CDR1 is GTSNPN and CDR2 is SVGIG (reference sequence). The CDR3 is 12 residues long.

This rearrangement joins TRBV5-1 to TRBJ2-3; possibly TRBD1 for D (6 bases). Germline loops: CDR1 SGHRS, CDR2 YFSETQ. V lost 1 base and J lost 1, with 10 bases in between. The CDR3 covers 15 residues. In DNA, the CDR3 is TGCGCCAGCAGCTTGACTGGGGGCCGCACAGATACGCAGTATTTT. Residues: CASSLTGGRTDTQYF.